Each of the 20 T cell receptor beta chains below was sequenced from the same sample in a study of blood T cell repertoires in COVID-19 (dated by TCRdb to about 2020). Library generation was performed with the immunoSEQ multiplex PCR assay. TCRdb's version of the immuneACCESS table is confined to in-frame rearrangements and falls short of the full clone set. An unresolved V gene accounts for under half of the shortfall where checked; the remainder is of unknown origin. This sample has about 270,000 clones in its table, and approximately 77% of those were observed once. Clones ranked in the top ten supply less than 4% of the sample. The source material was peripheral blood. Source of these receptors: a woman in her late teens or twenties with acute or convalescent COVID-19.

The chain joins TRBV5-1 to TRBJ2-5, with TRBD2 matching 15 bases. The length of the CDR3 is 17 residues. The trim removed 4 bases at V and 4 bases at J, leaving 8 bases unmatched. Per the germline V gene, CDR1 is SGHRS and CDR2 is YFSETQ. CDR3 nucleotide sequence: TGCGCCAGCAGCCTGTGGACTAGCGGGAGGGCCGCAGAGACCCAGTACTTC. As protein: CASSLWTSGRAAETQYF. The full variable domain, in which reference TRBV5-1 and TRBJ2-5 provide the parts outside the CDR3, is KAGVTQTPRYLIKTRGQQVTLSCSPISGHRSVSWYQQTPGQGLQFLFEYFSETQRNKGNFPGRFSGRQFSNSRSEMNVSTLELGDSALYLCASSLWTSGRAAETQYFGPGTRLLVL.

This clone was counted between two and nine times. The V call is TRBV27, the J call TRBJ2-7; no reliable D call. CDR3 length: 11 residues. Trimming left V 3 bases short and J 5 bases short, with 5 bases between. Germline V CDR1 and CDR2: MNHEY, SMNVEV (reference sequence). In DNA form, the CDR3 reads TGTGCCAGCAGTTTTGGCCACGAGCAGTACTTC. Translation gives CASSFGHEQYF.

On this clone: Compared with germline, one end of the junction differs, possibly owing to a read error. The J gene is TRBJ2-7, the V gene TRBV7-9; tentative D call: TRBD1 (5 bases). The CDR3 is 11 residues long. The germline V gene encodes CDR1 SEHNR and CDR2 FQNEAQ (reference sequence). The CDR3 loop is CASSFSRTLIF. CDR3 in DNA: TGTGCCAGCAGCTTTAGCCGGACACTTATTTTC.

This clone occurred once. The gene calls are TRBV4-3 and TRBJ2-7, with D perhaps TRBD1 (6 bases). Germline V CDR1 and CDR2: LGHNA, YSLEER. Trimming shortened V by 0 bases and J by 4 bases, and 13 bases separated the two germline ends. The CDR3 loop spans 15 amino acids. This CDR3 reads CASSQDRGTQYEQYF. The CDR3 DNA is TGCGCCAGCAGCCAAGATAGGGGGACACAGTACGAGCAGTACTTC.

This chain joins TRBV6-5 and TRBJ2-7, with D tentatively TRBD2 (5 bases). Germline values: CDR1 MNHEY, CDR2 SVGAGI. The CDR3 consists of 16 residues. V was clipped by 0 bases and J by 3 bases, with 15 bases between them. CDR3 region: CASSYSDAGMNYEQYF. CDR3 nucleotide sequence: TGTGCCAGCAGTTACTCGGACGCCGGGATGAACTACGAGCAGTACTTC.

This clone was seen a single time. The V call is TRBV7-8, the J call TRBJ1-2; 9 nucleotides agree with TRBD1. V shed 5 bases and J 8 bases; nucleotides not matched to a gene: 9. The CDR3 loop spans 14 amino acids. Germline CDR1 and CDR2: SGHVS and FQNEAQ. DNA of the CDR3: TGTGCCAGCAGCGTAGGACAGGGGTCAGAAGGCTACACCTTC. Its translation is CASSVGQGSEGYTF.

This CDR3 is CASSQESLWLPGANVLTF. In DNA, the CDR3 is TGTGCCAGCAGCCAAGAGTCCTTGTGGCTTCCTGGGGCCAACGTCCTGACTTTC. The chain couples TRBV4-2 to TRBJ2-6; no clear D gene. Deletions cut 0 bases from V and 2 bases from J, with 14 bases between. The germline V gene encodes CDR1 LGHNA and CDR2 YNFKEQ. The CDR3 spans 18 residues.

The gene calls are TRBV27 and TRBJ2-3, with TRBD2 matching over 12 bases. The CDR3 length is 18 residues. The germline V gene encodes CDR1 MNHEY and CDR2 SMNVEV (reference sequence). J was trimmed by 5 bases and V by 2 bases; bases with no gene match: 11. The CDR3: CASSLRGRLAGALDTQYF. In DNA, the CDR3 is TGTGCCAGCAGTTTAAGGGGCAGACTAGCGGGGGCGTTAGATACGCAGTATTTT.

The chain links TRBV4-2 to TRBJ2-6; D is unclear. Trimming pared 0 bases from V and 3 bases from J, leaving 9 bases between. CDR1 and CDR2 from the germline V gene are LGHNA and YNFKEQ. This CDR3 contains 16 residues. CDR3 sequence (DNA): TGTGCCAGCAGCCAAGAAGTACAAATTGGGGCCAACGTCCTGACTTTC. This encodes CASSQEVQIGANVLTF.

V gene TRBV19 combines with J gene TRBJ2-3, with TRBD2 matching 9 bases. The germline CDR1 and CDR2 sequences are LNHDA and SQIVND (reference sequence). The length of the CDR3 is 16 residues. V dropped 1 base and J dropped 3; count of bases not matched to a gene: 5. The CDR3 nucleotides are TGTGCCAGTAGTATAGCGGGTAGCGGGAGTACAGATACGCAGTATTTT. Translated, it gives CASSIAGSGSTDTQYF.

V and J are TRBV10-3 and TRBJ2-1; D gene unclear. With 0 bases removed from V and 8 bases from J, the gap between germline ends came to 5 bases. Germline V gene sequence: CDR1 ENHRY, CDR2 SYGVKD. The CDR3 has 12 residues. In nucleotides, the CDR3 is TGTGCCATCAGTGAGTCAAGCGATGAGCAGTTCTTC. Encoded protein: CAISESSDEQFF.

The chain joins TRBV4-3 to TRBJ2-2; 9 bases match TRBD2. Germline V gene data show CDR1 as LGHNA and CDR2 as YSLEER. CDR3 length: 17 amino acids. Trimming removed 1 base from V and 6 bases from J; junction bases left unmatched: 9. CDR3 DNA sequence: TGCGCCAGCAGCCAAGCTCAGGGACTAGCCTTTCCCGGGGAGCTGTTTTTT. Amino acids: CASSQAQGLAFPGELFF.

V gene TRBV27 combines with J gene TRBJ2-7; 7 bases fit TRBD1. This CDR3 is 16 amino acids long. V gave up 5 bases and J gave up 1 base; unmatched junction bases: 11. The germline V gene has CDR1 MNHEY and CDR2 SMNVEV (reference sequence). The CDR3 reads CASSPEGTAPSYEQYF. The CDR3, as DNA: TGTGCCAGCAGTCCCGAAGGGACAGCCCCTTCCTACGAGCAGTACTTC.

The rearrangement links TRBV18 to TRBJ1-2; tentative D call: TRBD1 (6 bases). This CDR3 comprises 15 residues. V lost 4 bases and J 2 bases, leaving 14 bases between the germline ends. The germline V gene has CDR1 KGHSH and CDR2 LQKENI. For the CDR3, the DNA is TGTGCCAGCTCACAGGGGCAGGGGCCAAACTATGGCTACACCTTC. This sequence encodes CASSQGQGPNYGYTF.

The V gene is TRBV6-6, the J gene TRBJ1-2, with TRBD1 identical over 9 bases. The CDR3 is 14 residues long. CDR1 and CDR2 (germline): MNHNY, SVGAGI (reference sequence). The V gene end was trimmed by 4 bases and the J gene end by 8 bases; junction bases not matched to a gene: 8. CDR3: CASSFLTGGEGYTF. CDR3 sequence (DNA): TGTGCCAGCAGTTTTCTGACAGGGGGGGAGGGCTACACCTTC.

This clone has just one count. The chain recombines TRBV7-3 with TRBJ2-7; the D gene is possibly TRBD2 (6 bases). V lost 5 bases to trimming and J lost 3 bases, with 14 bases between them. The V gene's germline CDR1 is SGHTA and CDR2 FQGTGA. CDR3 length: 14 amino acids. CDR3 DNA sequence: TGTGCCAGCAGCCTATCTAGCGCCAGCTACGAGCAGTACTTC. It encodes CASSLSSASYEQYF.

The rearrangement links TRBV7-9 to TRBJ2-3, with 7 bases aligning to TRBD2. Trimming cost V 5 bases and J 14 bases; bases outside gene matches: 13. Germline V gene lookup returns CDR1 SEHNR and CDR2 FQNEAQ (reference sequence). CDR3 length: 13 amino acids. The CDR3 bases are TGTGCCAGCAGCCTCAAGCGGGACGCGCAATTGTATTTT. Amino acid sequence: CASSLKRDAQLYF.

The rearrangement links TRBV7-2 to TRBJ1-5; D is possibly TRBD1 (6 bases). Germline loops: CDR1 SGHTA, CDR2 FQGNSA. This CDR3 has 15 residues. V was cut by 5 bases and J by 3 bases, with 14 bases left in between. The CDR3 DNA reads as TGTGCCAGCAGCATGTACCGGGACAACAATCAGCCCCAGCATTTT. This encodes CASSMYRDNNQPQHF.

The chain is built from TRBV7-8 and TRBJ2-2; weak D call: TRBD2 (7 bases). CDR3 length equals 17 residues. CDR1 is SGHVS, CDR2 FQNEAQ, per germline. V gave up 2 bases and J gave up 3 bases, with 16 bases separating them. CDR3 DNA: TGTGCCAGCAGCTTAACCCGCACGGGGGGCCACACCGGGGAGCTGTTTTTT. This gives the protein CASSLTRTGGHTGELFF.

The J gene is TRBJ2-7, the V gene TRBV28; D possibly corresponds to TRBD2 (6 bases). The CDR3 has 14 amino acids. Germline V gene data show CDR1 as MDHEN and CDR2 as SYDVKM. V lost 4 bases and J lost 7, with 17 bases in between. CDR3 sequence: CASSSRLVPREQYF. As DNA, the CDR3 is TGTGCCAGCAGTTCGAGACTAGTTCCCCGGGAGCAGTACTTC.